This T cell receptor (beta chain) was recorded in a study of T cell responses to AZD1222 COVID-19 vaccine (dated by TCRdb to 2020 to 2023). Concerning the study at large: AZD1222 recipients whose second dose came at about 4 weeks and those whose second dose came at about 12 weeks were combined into one group, since spike-specific TCR depth and breadth did not differ between the two schedules. Trial participants were enrolled into age subgroups of 18-55, 56-69 and 70-plus years, which contained around 150, 29 and 61 TCR-sequenced participants, respectively. A total of approximately 240 trial participants underwent TCR sequencing, of whom nearly 210 had received two doses of AZD1222 and 26 had received two doses of the MenACWY control vaccine.

Notes on this clone: It has no known antigen specificity. No quality values exist for individual bases; no much larger clone is one base distant.

In the germline V gene (reference sequence), CDR1 corresponds to SEHNR and CDR2 to FQNEAQ. The CDR3 has 15 amino acids, counting the end cysteine and phenylalanine. The only DNA kept is the CDR3, 45 bases in frame from the first base. Trimming leaves V shorter by 4 bases and J shorter by 4 bases, with the junction holding 6 bases beyond the gene matches. The CDR3 regions of human TCRbeta chains were analyzed by immunosequencing. The published analysis was carried out like this. TCRs in the repertoires were matched against a reference library of SARS-CoV-2-specific TCRs that had been generated with the MIRA antigen-specificity platform. Breadth meant the fraction of unique TCRs that were SARS-CoV-2-associated, whereas depth meant the fraction of total T cells that were SARS-CoV-2-associated. Using the MIRA data, each spike-specific TCR was mapped to the spike region that the TCR reacts to and placed in a CD4 or CD8 class. Log10-transformed breadth and depth values were compared by one-way ANOVA with Sidak's multiple comparisons tests. What TCRdb holds here is the immuneACCESS table cut down to in-frame rearrangements. Part of the clones is not present; checked against another copy, under half of the missing clones reflect an unresolved V gene, and the others are unexplained. The V and J calls and clone size come from that table; D and trimming were worked out from the DNA. For this sample the table gives about 96,000 clones, of which 85% to 90% were detected only once. The leading ten clones occupy roughly 26% of the sample.

The intended sense of this specimen's time point label: baseline before first vaccination. Vaccinee samples came from UK trials COV001 and COV002, including a single-blind randomized controlled phase 2/3 trial of AZD1222 (ChAdOx1 nCoV-19) in healthy adults. Trial participant PBMC samples were collected at day 0 and day 28 after the second dose for TCRbeta chain sequencing. Study-wide conclusions, independent of this receptor: The whole spike protein was spanned by vaccine-associated CD4 TCRs, and dominant responses were seen in regions 160-218 and 743-854. Conclusions about previously exposed vaccinees are limited, since just 6 or 7 AZD1222 recipients were seropositive for SARS-CoV-2 at baseline. Because no day 14 peak-response samples were available, the repertoires could be characterized only after the peak T cell response. The 56-69-year group was small, and its depth increase did not reach significance, likely because of low power. A significant rise in spike-specific TCR breadth and depth was observed after two AZD1222 doses relative to day 0 and relative to MenACWY recipients. Participants were mostly white British and included more females than males, and it was suggested by the authors that clonal diversity may have been underestimated. Nearly half of unique spike-specific TCRs reportedly recognized epitopes outside regions mutated in the B.1.351 and B.1.1.7 variants.

The sequenced sample was peripheral blood, obtained on day 0 of AZD1222 vaccination. The receptor chain draws on TRBV7-9 and TRBJ2-1; the junction holds 8 bases that match TRBD2. This clonotype was sampled from an adult in good health. The CDR3 reads CASSSAGGVYNEQFF. The DNA sequence follows: TGTGCCAGCAGCTCCGCGGGGGGAGTTTACAATGAGCAGTTCTTC.